This TCR beta chain was sequenced for a study of control samples from healthy donors and cancer patients. Germline-derived CDR1 and CDR2 are SGHVS and FQNEAQ. Deletions cut 7 bases from V and 2 bases from J, with 12 bases between. The CDR3 has 14 residues. The protocol was immunoSEQ multiplex PCR, while the TCRdb copy is restricted to in-frame clones and leaves out a portion. The sample holds 120,000 or so clones, approximately 90% seen once. This clonotype originated in a man aged 18 to 30 in good health. This sequence joins TRBV7-8 and TRBJ1-5; no definite D call. The sequenced sample consisted of blood. This CDR3 is CASTPLRGNQPQHF. In DNA, the CDR3 is TGTGCCAGCACCCCCCTTCGGGGCAATCAGCCCCAGCATTTT.